The 5 T cell receptor beta chains below were found in one sample sequenced in a study of a mutant IDH1 vaccine in newly diagnosed glioma. Produced via immunoSEQ multiplex PCR; TCRdb's table is partial and in-frame only. The sample holds about 21,000 clones; approximately 85% are singletons and the top ten take 5.4%. Time point reported: baseline, week 1 (first vaccination visit). Treatment noted: pre-vaccination baseline after standard-of-care therapy. The source was PBMCs, collected from a glioma patient treated with radiotherapy, temozolomide or both. These receptors were obtained from a man between 35 and 55 years old with glioma.

This chain joins TRBV10-3 and TRBJ2-7; TRBD2 might be the D (5 bases). Trimming pared 5 bases from V and 3 bases from J, leaving 11 bases between. Germline V gene data show CDR1 as ENHRY and CDR2 as SYGVKD. This CDR3 spans 13 amino acids. Here the CDR3 reads CAISTGYGYEQYV. CDR3 bases: TGTGCCATCAGTACGGGGTACGGCTACGAGCAGTACGTC.

The J gene is TRBJ1-1, the V gene TRBV25-1, with a weak D call TRBD1 (5 bases). The V gene's germline CDR1 is MGHDK and CDR2 SYGVNS. Trimming cost V 2 bases and J 8 bases, with 12 bases left between them. The CDR3 extends over 13 amino acids. This CDR3 is CASSEAGEGEAFF. The CDR3 coding sequence is TGTGCCAGCAGTGAAGCTGGGGAGGGGGAAGCTTTCTTT.

The chain links TRBV2 to TRBJ1-5; D remains unclear. Trimming removed 8 bases at V and 4 bases at J, with 15 bases between. The CDR3 runs to 14 residues. CDR1 SNHLY and CDR2 FYNNEI come from the germline V gene. The CDR3 DNA reads TGTGCCAGCGGGAGGGAGGGCGGAAATCAGCCCCAGCATTTT. The encoded protein is CASGREGGNQPQHF.

This sequence joins TRBV7-8 and TRBJ2-7, with D possibly being TRBD1 or TRBD2 (5 bases each). The V gene lost 3 bases and the J gene lost 5 bases, with 14 bases spanning the gap. The CDR3 is made up of 14 amino acids. Germline V gene sequence: CDR1 SGHVS, CDR2 FQNEAQ. The CDR3 protein is CASSFPGPVDEQYF. Written as DNA, the CDR3 is TGTGCCAGCAGCTTCCCGGGGCCAGTTGACGAGCAGTACTTC.

The rearrangement links TRBV6-1 to TRBJ1-6, with D unresolved. CDR3 size: 14 residues. From germline, CDR1 is MNHNS and CDR2 SASEGT. The V gene lost 4 bases and the J gene lost 5 bases, with 9 bases spanning the gap. This chain's CDR3 is CASSGWDNNSPLHF. For the CDR3, the DNA is TGTGCCAGCAGTGGGTGGGATAATAATTCACCCCTCCACTTT.